A single sample is the source of the 16 T cell receptor beta chains below, sequenced in a study of blood T cell repertoires in COVID-19. The table came from immunoSEQ multiplex PCR; TCRdb's copy has only in-frame clones and leaves some out. The data show 150,000 to 200,000 clones, with roughly 80% seen just once and approximately 9.9% held by the top ten. Material for sequencing was PBMCs or T cells enriched from blood (not recorded which). These receptors were obtained from a man aged 50-60 years who had recovered from COVID-19.

The gene calls are TRBV7-9 and TRBJ2-7; 11 nucleotides match TRBD2. Germline V gene lookup returns CDR1 SEHNR and CDR2 FQNEAQ (reference sequence). CDR3 length: 15 residues. Losses at the gene ends were 5 bases for V and 3 bases for J; bases not matched to a gene: 6. CDR3 amino acids: CASSPPGTSGYEQYF. For the CDR3, the DNA is TGTGCCAGCAGCCCTCCTGGGACTAGCGGCTACGAGCAGTACTTC. The full variable domain, rest sourced from reference TRBV7-9 and TRBJ2-7, is DTGVSQNPRHKITKRGQNVTFRCDPISEHNRLYWYRQTLGQGPEFLTYFQNEAQLEKSRLLSDRFSAERPKGSFSTLEIQRTEQGDSAMYLCASSPPGTSGYEQYFGPGTRLTVT.

The gene calls are TRBV5-6 and TRBJ2-7; TRBD2 aligns across 10 bases. CDR1 and CDR2 from the germline V gene are SGHDT and YYEEEE. The CDR3 has 18 amino acids. J was trimmed by 2 bases and V by 4 bases; bases with no gene match: 15. The CDR3 sequence is CASSLAREGLAKTYEQYF. CDR3 in DNA: TGTGCCAGCAGCCTCGCCCGGGAGGGACTAGCGAAGACCTACGAGCAGTACTTC.

V and J are TRBV29-1 and TRBJ1-4; no clear D gene. With 0 bases removed from V and 7 bases from J, the gap between germline ends came to 9 bases. The V gene's germline CDR1 is SQVTM and CDR2 ANQGSEA. This CDR3 is 13 amino acids long. CDR3 nucleotides: TGCAGCGTTGAAGATCCGTCAGGTGAAAAACTGTTTTTT. The encoded protein is CSVEDPSGEKLFF.

This clone is a singleton in its sample. This chain's CDR3 is CASSRQKNTEAFF. The CDR3 coding sequence is TGTGCCAGCAGTCGACAGAAGAACACTGAAGCTTTCTTT. J is TRBJ1-1 and V is TRBV14; possibly TRBD1 for D (5 bases). The CDR3 has 13 residues. Germline values: CDR1 SGHDN, CDR2 FVKESK. The V end was cut by 6 bases, the J end by 1 base, with 9 bases between.

This clone came up once. The chain carries TRBV4-1 and TRBJ2-1; TRBD2 matches at 7 bases. Trimming at V came to 0 bases and at J to 3 bases, leaving 5 bases not matched to a gene. The V gene's germline CDR1 is MGHRA and CDR2 YSYEKL. This CDR3 has 16 amino acids. CDR3 amino acids: CASSQDTGGYYNEQFF. The CDR3 region has the DNA TGCGCCAGCAGCCAAGATACGGGAGGCTACTACAATGAGCAGTTCTTC.

The CDR3 DNA sequence: TGTGCCAGTAGTGGCGGGGCAGGGAGCTCCTACGAGCAGTACTTC. As protein: CASSGGAGSSYEQYF. The V gene is TRBV19, the J gene TRBJ2-7, with D tentatively TRBD2 (6 bases). CDR1 is LNHDA, CDR2 SQIVND, per germline (reference sequence). The V end lost 5 bases, the J end lost 0 bases, and 14 bases lay between the germline ends. The CDR3 length is 15 residues.

The chain joins TRBV6-5 to TRBJ2-7; 8 bases fit TRBD2. This CDR3 is built from 14 residues. V dropped 7 bases and J dropped 2; count of bases not matched to a gene: 7. Germline CDR1 MNHEY, CDR2 SVGAGI. The CDR3: CASIPSGRAYEQYF. The CDR3 region has the DNA TGTGCCAGCATACCCAGCGGGAGAGCCTACGAGCAGTACTTC.

The rearrangement links TRBV5-1 to TRBJ1-2; TRBD1 agrees at 11 bases. Per the germline V gene, CDR1 is SGHRS and CDR2 is YFSETQ. The CDR3 spans 14 residues. Trimming cost V 4 bases and J 5 bases; bases outside gene matches: 4. CDR3 sequence: CASSPDRGQYGYTF. Written as DNA, the CDR3 is TGCGCCAGCAGCCCGGACAGGGGGCAGTATGGCTACACCTTC.

CDR3 in amino acids: CASGREDPGQDTQYF. The CDR3 DNA is TGTGCTAGTGGTCGGGAGGACCCCGGCCAAGATACGCAGTATTTT. The gene calls are TRBV12-5 and TRBJ2-3; 7 nucleotides align to TRBD2. This CDR3 comprises 15 residues. J lost 5 bases, V lost 5 bases, and 10 bases had no gene match. CDR1 and CDR2 from the germline V gene are LGHNT and FRNRAP.

J is TRBJ2-1 and V is TRBV5-1; 11 bases line up with TRBD2. The CDR3 loop spans 16 amino acids. Germline V gives CDR1 SGHRS, CDR2 YFSETQ. V gave up 0 bases and J gave up 5 bases; unmatched junction bases: 4. The chain's CDR3 is CASSLEPGLADNEQFF. CDR3 bases: TGCGCCAGCAGCTTGGAACCGGGACTAGCGGACAATGAGCAGTTCTTC.

The CDR3: CASSSPGRDAATDTQYF. The DNA of the CDR3 is TGTGCCAGCAGTTCCCCGGGGAGGGATGCCGCCACAGATACGCAGTATTTT. The chain recombines TRBV27 with TRBJ2-3, with TRBD2 matching over 7 bases. Germline V gene lookup returns CDR1 MNHEY and CDR2 SMNVEV (reference sequence). With V trimmed by 4 bases and J by 2 bases, 12 bases remained unmatched. The CDR3 contains 17 residues.

CDR3 in DNA: TGTGCCAGCAGCTTGGGGACACAAAATGAAAAACTGTTTTTT. It specifies CASSLGTQNEKLFF. The chain joins TRBV5-4 to TRBJ1-4; TRBD1 might be the D (5 bases). CDR3 length: 14 residues. Trimming removed 0 bases from V and 5 bases from J, with 8 bases in between. Germline values: CDR1 SGHNT, CDR2 YYREEE (reference sequence). The whole variable domain, remainder taken from reference TRBV5-4 and TRBJ1-4, is ETGVTQSPTHLIKTRGQQVTLRCSSQSGHNTVSWYQQALGQGPQFIFQYYREEENGRGNFPPRFSGLQFPNYSSELNVNALELDDSALYLCASSLGTQNEKLFFGSGTQLSVL.

The chain has TRBV9 and TRBJ1-4; D possibly corresponds to TRBD1 (6 bases). V lost 2 bases and J lost 4, with 15 bases in between. The CDR3 is 16 amino acids. Germline V CDR1 and CDR2: SGDLS, YYNGEE. CDR3 DNA sequence: TGTGCCAGCAGCGTGGCATCGGACAGCGGTAATGAAAAACTGTTTTTT. Translated, it gives CASSVASDSGNEKLFF. Full variable domain (rest looked up from reference TRBV9 and TRBJ1-4): DSGVTQTPKHLITATGQRVTLRCSPRSGDLSVYWYQQSLDQGLQFLIQYYNGEERAKGNILERFSAQQFPDLHSELNLSSLELGDSALYFCASSVASDSGNEKLFFGSGTQLSVL.

The rearrangement joins TRBV7-3 to TRBJ1-1; D unclear. V shed 5 bases and J shed 4 bases, with 11 bases lying between them. The germline V gene encodes CDR1 SGHTA and CDR2 FQGTGA. The CDR3 consists of 13 residues. CDR3 coding DNA: TGTGCCAGCAGCAAAAGCGCTAGCACTGAAGCTTTCTTT. Protein sequence: CASSKSASTEAFF. The entire variable domain, with the rest obtained from reference TRBV7-3 and TRBJ1-1, is as follows: GAGVSQTPSNKVTEKGKYVELRCDPISGHTALYWYRQSLGQGPEFLIYFQGTGAADDSGLPNDRFFAVRPEGSVSTLKIQRTERGDSAVYLCASSKSASTEAFFGQGTRLTVV.

This clone occurred once. V usage is TRBV11-2 and J usage is TRBJ1-5; the D is unclear. This CDR3 spans 13 amino acids. Germline CDR1 is SGHAT and CDR2 is FQNNGV. Trimming left V 3 bases short and J 5 bases short, with 8 bases between. The CDR3 spells CASSFLEYQPQHF. CDR3 DNA: TGTGCCAGCAGCTTCTTAGAGTATCAGCCCCAGCATTTT.

This clone was recorded once. The chain employs TRBV6-5 and TRBJ1-1, with D tentatively TRBD1 (5 bases). The CDR3 consists of 13 residues. In germline, CDR1 is MNHEY, CDR2 SVGAGI. Trimming pared 2 bases from V and 5 bases from J, leaving 9 bases between. CDR3 coding DNA: TGTGCCAGCAGTTACGCAGGGAGGACTGAAGCTTTCTTT. Translation: CASSYAGRTEAFF.